This entry describes one TCR beta chain. This entry comes from a study of blood T cell repertoires in COVID-19. Study summary: Acute and convalescent COVID-19 samples came from the United States, Italy and Spain. Sources were T cells, B-cell-depleted T cells, or PBMCs; the material itself was cDNA or gDNA.

The CDR3 contains 18 residues. Per the original data handling: Using reference gene primer amplification, nucleated cell counts were estimated. The table came from immunoSEQ multiplex PCR; TCRdb's copy has only in-frame clones and leaves some out. That table gives V, J and clone size, and the DNA gave D and trimming. The data hold approximately 100,000 clones, with about 85% observed a single time. The sequence derives from a man older than 75 with acute or convalescent COVID-19. The V gene is TRBV12-2, the J gene TRBJ2-1; TRBD2, the table's D call, lacks a check against the DNA. TRBV12-2 is shown as a pseudogene. Sequencing used peripheral blood. CDR3 protein: CASRLATLPRLSYNEQFF. DNA of the CDR3: TGTGCAAGTCGCTTAGCGACTCTCCCTAGACTCTCCTACAATGAGCAGTTCTTC.